These T cell receptor beta chains were read from a single sample in a study of immune evolution from preneoplasia to lung adenocarcinoma. TCRdb's table, derived via immunoSEQ multiplex PCR, lists solely in-frame clones and lacks some. Among about 2,700 clones, roughly 76% were seen once, and the ten largest hold 5.3%. The source material was FFPE invasive lung adenocarcinoma tissue. These receptor sequences come from a person aged 60 to 80 with invasive lung adenocarcinoma. The CDR3 runs from the conserved cysteine through the conserved F or W. D genes are given only for firm matches.

J: TRBJ2-7; D: .; V: TRBV5-6; CDR3: CASSLQREQYF
J: TRBJ1-2; D: .; V: TRBV4-1; CDR3: CASIWGHTF
J: TRBJ2-2; D: TRBD1; V: TRBV16; CDR3: CASTLNPGLNRGRTRTGELFF
J: TRBJ2-1; D: .; V: TRBV20-1; CDR3: CSAPLQREQFF
J: TRBJ2-2; D: .; V: TRBV5-4; CDR3: CASSLGSSITGELFF
J: TRBJ2-1; D: TRBD2; V: TRBV5-1; CDR3: CSSSPTSAYNEQFF
J: TRBJ2-3; D: TRBD2; V: TRBV30; CDR3: CAWSVPGLAVTDTQYF
J: TRBJ2-3; D: TRBD2; V: TRBV5-1; CDR3: CSSSLNPAGGGDTQYF
J: TRBJ1-5; D: .; V: TRBV28; CDR3: CASSLAAGAQPQHF
J: TRBJ1-6; D: .; V: TRBV7-3; CDR3: CASSFDERSPLHF
J: TRBJ1-6; D: TRBD1; V: TRBV30; CDR3: CAWSVTGVSNSPLHF
J: TRBJ1-1; D: .; V: TRBV6-5; CDR3: CASSYSFSGVTEAFF
J: TRBJ1-6; D: TRBD1; V: TRBV9; CDR3: CASSVTGTGDSPLHF
J: TRBJ1-6; D: .; V: TRBV28; CDR3: CASSLPGKHSPLHF
J: TRBJ2-4; D: TRBD2; V: TRBV28; CDR3: CASRNGLAGVGGNIQYF
J: TRBJ1-5; D: TRBD1; V: TRBV6-1; CDR3: CVSSGQDEGNQPQHF
J: TRBJ2-7; D: TRBD1; V: TRBV6-5; CDR3: CASSYSRDRGHEQYF
J: TRBJ1-1; D: .; V: TRBV19; CDR3: CASSIENLNTEAFF
J: TRBJ2-3; D: .; V: TRBV28; CDR3: CASSLGSITDTQYF
J: TRBJ2-7; D: .; V: TRBV6-5; CDR3: CASSYSRVGSYEQYF
J: TRBJ1-1; D: .; V: TRBV18; CDR3: CASSPQGMNTEAFF
J: TRBJ2-3; D: .; V: TRBV20-1; CDR3: CSASTDTQYF
J: TRBJ2-7; D: .; V: TRBV5-1; CDR3: CASSQVGESYEQYF
J: TRBJ2-3; D: TRBD1; V: TRBV5-1; CDR3: CASSRQGTDTQYF
J: TRBJ2-5; D: .; V: TRBV5-5; CDR3: CASSTGTVLETQYF
J: TRBJ2-1; D: TRBD2; V: TRBV7-6; CDR3: CASSYIPTSQLDEQFF